This T cell receptor (beta chain) was identified during a study of T cells in women clearing cervical HPV infection. Study-level background: Controls gave blood once infection was undetectable; cases at lesion identification. Study conclusions and caveats: CIN3+ cases had significantly higher TCR richness than controls; evenness did not differ. Each sample's T-cell count was unknown, possibly confounding richness.

Clones were sequenced by immunoSEQ multiplex PCR, and TCRdb holds only the in-frame ones, with some missing. This sample carries about 14,000 clones, with about 8% going to the ten biggest clones. To note about this clone: The antigen is not known. The read halts 3 residues ahead of the CDR3 end, with the missing end drawn from the germline J gene.

Germline lookup yields CDR1 SGHAT and CDR2 FQNNGV. This CDR3 is built from 15 residues. The chain employs TRBV11-2 and TRBJ2-2; 7 bases align to TRBD1. Sequencing was done on a sample of blood buffy coat. This TCR derives from a woman aged 18 to 69 with a cervical HPV16 infection that either progressed to CIN3+ or cleared (not recorded which). The CDR3 loop is CASSLVTGDNEKLFF. The CDR3 bases that were read are TGTGCCAGCAGCTTAGTTACAGGGGATAATGAAAAG.